The TCR beta chain described here comes from a study of blood T cell repertoires in COVID-19. This clone has just one count. The ends were cut back, 5 bases at V and 1 base at J, with 17 bases in the middle. CDR3 size: 16 residues. From germline, CDR1 is LNHDA and CDR2 SQIVND (reference sequence). Sequenced by immunoSEQ multiplex PCR; TCRdb stores in-frame clones only, minus some. Altogether roughly 70,000 clones are present, 76% being singletons, with the ten largest covering just under 15%. Sequenced sample: peripheral blood. The rearrangement links TRBV19 to TRBJ2-5, with D possibly matching TRBD2 (7 bases). The receptor comes from a man in his sixties with COVID-19, enrolled during active disease. Written as DNA, the CDR3 is TGTGCCAGTAGTTCCTCGGGGGGACAAATCCAAGAGACCCAGTACTTC. Encoded protein: CASSSSGGQIQETQYF.